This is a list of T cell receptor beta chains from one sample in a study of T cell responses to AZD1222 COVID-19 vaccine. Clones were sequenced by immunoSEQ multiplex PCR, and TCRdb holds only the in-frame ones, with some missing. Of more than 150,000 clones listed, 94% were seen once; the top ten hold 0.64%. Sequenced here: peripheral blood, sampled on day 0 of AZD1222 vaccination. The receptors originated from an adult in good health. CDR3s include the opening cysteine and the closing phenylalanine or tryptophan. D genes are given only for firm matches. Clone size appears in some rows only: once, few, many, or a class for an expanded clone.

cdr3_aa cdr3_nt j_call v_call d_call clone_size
CASRFRDRDGYTF TGTGCCAGCCGGTTCCGGGACAGGGACGGCTACACCTTC TRBJ1-2 TRBV6-5 TRBD1 .
CASSISRGRAGTSSYNEQFF TGTGCCAGTAGTATTTCTCGCGGGAGGGCCGGGACTAGCTCCTACAATGAGCAGTTCTTC TRBJ2-1 TRBV19 TRBD2 .
CASSPVGGTKNIQYF TGTGCCAGCAGCCCGGTCGGAGGGACCAAAAACATTCAGTACTTC TRBJ2-4 TRBV7-6 . .
CASSLSGKANGNEQFF TGCGCCAGCAGTCTCTCAGGGAAGGCCAACGGCAATGAGCAGTTCTTC TRBJ2-1 TRBV10-1 . .
CASSVPGQSSGNTIYF TGTGCCAGCAGTGTACCGGGACAGTCCTCTGGAAACACCATATATTTT TRBJ1-3 TRBV28 TRBD1 .
CASSLSGEITYNEQFF TGTGCCAGCAGTTTATCGGGCGAGATAACCTACAATGAGCAGTTCTTC TRBJ2-1 TRBV27 . .
CASRGRGLNGYTF TGTGCCAGTCGGGGCAGGGGGCTAAATGGCTACACCTTC TRBJ1-2 TRBV19 TRBD1 .
CASSHGTGDATNEKLFF TGCGCCAGCAGCCATGGAACAGGGGATGCAACTAATGAAAAACTGTTTTTT TRBJ1-4 TRBV4-1 TRBD1 .
CASSPMPPAGTPLSTDTQYF TGTGCCAGCTCACCAATGCCCCCAGCGGGGACACCCCTGAGCACAGATACGCAGTATTTT TRBJ2-3 TRBV18 . .
CSVLELSNEQFF TGCAGCGTCCTAGAGCTTAGTAATGAGCAGTTCTTC TRBJ2-1 TRBV29-1 . .
CAFGADSPLHF TGTGCCTTTGGGGCGGATTCACCCCTCCACTTT TRBJ1-6 TRBV30 . .
CASSLGTGDTYGYTF TGTGCCAGCAGCTTGGGGACAGGGGACACCTATGGCTACACCTTC TRBJ1-2 TRBV7-9 TRBD1 .
CASSARFSITSYNEQFF TGTGCCAGCAGCGCGCGCTTTAGTATTACCTCCTACAATGAGCAGTTCTTC TRBJ2-1 TRBV7-9 . .
CAWREGYGYTF TGTGCCTGGAGAGAAGGGTATGGCTACACCTTC TRBJ1-2 TRBV30 . once
CASSPVLAKNIQYF TGTGCCAGCAGCCCGGTTCTAGCCAAAAACATTCAGTACTTC TRBJ2-4 TRBV7-2 . .
CATSAQGTNQPQHF TGTGCCACCAGTGCCCAGGGGACGAATCAGCCCCAGCATTTT TRBJ1-5 TRBV24-1 . .
CAWGEGPWGYTF TGTGCCTGGGGGGAGGGTCCTTGGGGCTACACCTTC TRBJ1-2 TRBV30 . .
CASKKYNTEAFF TGTGCCAGTAAGAAATATAACACTGAAGCTTTCTTT TRBJ1-1 TRBV19 . .
CASSLRGTYEQYF TGTGCCAGCAGCCTACGGGGGACCTACGAGCAGTACTTC TRBJ2-7 TRBV3-1/TRBV3-2 . .
CASKDQGQGASGYTF TGTGCCAGCAAGGATCAGGGACAGGGGGCGTCTGGCTACACCTTC TRBJ1-2 TRBV7-2 TRBD1 few
CASSISSGVRGNQPQHF TGTGCCAGTAGTATTTCTTCGGGGGTGAGAGGCAATCAGCCCCAGCATTTT TRBJ1-5 TRBV19 . .
CASRWAAYGYTF TGTGCCAGTAGATGGGCAGCCTATGGCTACACCTTC TRBJ1-2 TRBV19 . once
CAWSEGLVYNEQFF TGTGCCTGGAGTGAGGGACTAGTCTACAATGAGCAGTTCTTC TRBJ2-1 TRBV30 TRBD2 .
CASTGRGTNEKLFF TGTGCCAGCACTGGGCGTGGAACTAATGAAAAACTGTTTTTT TRBJ1-4 TRBV28 . .
CASSLGLSSRTYGYTF TGTGCCAGCAGCTTAGGCCTCTCTAGTAGGACTTATGGCTACACCTTC TRBJ1-2 TRBV7-8 . .
CASSPFLARRGTDTQYF TGTGCCAGCAGCCCATTTTTGGCGCGCAGGGGCACAGATACGCAGTATTTT TRBJ2-3 TRBV11-2 . .
CASSSGSGAEAFF TGTGCCAGCAGCTCGGGCTCAGGTGCTGAAGCTTTCTTT TRBJ1-1 TRBV7-3 . .
CASSQPTRGSEAFF TGTGCCAGCAGCCAGCCTACCCGGGGATCTGAAGCTTTCTTT TRBJ1-1 TRBV3-1/TRBV3-2 . .
CAWSVARTANSNQPQHF TGTGCCTGGAGTGTAGCAAGGACAGCGAATAGCAATCAGCCCCAGCATTTT TRBJ1-5 TRBV30 . .
CASSIGSSGDYEQYF TGTGCCAGTAGTATTGGCTCCTCAGGGGACTACGAGCAGTACTTC TRBJ2-7 TRBV19 . .
CASSPTLTGGSNYGYTF TGTGCCAGCAGCCCTACCCTGACAGGGGGATCTAACTATGGCTACACCTTC TRBJ1-2 TRBV5-5 TRBD1 .
CATSRDAGLNYGYTF TGTGCCACCAGCAGAGATGCAGGCCTAAACTATGGCTACACCTTC TRBJ1-2 TRBV15 . .
CASSQQGARLYGYTF TGTGCCAGCAGCCAACAGGGGGCGCGACTGTATGGCTACACCTTC TRBJ1-2 TRBV14 TRBD1 .
CASRSSRGGTHYGYTF TGTGCCAGCAGATCATCGCGAGGGGGGACGCACTATGGCTACACCTTC TRBJ1-2 TRBV28 . .
CASSIGVSSYEQYF TGTGCCAGTAGTATAGGTGTGAGCTCCTACGAGCAGTACTTC TRBJ2-7 TRBV19 . .
CASSSRDNQPQHF TGTGCCAGTAGTTCGAGAGATAATCAGCCCCAGCATTTT TRBJ1-5 TRBV19 . .
CAWMKRWEQFF TGTGCCTGGATGAAGCGGTGGGAGCAGTTCTTC TRBJ2-1 TRBV30 . once
CASSVTGYSGNTIYF TGTGCCAGCAGTGTAACAGGGTACTCTGGAAACACCATATATTTT TRBJ1-3 TRBV28 . .
CASSPRLAGGNEQFF TGTGCCAGCAGCCCCAGACTAGCGGGCGGGAATGAGCAGTTCTTC TRBJ2-1 TRBV6-5 TRBD2 .
CASSRAGQGTDTQYF TGTGCCAGCTCGCGAGCCGGACAGGGGACAGATACGCAGTATTTT TRBJ2-3 TRBV5-5 TRBD1 .
CASSRTEVGNTIYF TGTGCCAGCAGCCGAACAGAGGTAGGAAACACCATATATTTT TRBJ1-3 TRBV3-1/TRBV3-2 . once
CASSPSAGTNQPQHF TGTGCCAGCAGCCCATCGGCAGGGACCAATCAGCCCCAGCATTTT TRBJ1-5 TRBV7-8 . .
CASSLAGPNTEAFF TGCGCCAGCAGCTTGGCAGGCCCGAACACTGAAGCTTTCTTT TRBJ1-1 TRBV5-1 . .
CASNLGTGIANVLTF TGTGCCAGCAACCTGGGGACAGGGATCGCCAACGTCCTGACTTTC TRBJ2-6 TRBV2 TRBD1 .
CASSYQETQYF TGCGCCAGCAGCTATCAAGAGACCCAGTACTTC TRBJ2-5 TRBV5-1 . .
CAISRGLPGHRNTEAFF TGTGCCATCAGTCGAGGACTTCCGGGACATAGGAACACTGAAGCTTTCTTT TRBJ1-1 TRBV10-3 . .
CAWGGQPYEQYF TGTGCCTGGGGGGGACAGCCCTACGAGCAGTACTTC TRBJ2-7 TRBV30 TRBD1 .
CASSLNTGELFF TGTGCCAGCTCCTTAAACACCGGGGAGCTGTTTTTT TRBJ2-2 TRBV13 . .
CASRGSGNTIYF TGTGCCAGCAGGGGCTCTGGAAACACCATATATTTT TRBJ1-3 TRBV6-5 . .
CSGGTFGNTIYF TGCAGCGGCGGGACGTTTGGAAACACCATATATTTT TRBJ1-3 TRBV29-1 . .
CASSLRREGYNEQFF TGCGCCAGCAGCTTGCGGCGGGAGGGCTACAATGAGCAGTTCTTC TRBJ2-1 TRBV5-1 TRBD2 .
CASSLGTSPYEQYF TGTGCCAGCAGCTTAGGGACTAGTCCCTACGAGCAGTACTTC TRBJ2-7 TRBV13 . .
CASTGDRLGSEQYF TGCGCCAGCACGGGGGACAGATTGGGCTCCGAGCAGTACTTC TRBJ2-7 TRBV5-1 . .